This entry features one TCR beta chain sequence. This clone was counted a few times. This receptor's antigen is unknown. The record has no base qualities; no much larger clone is one base away. Another Seattle source contributed samples from volunteer blood donors who had recovered from COVID-19. Each collaborating institution followed its own protocols to collect whole blood in K2EDTA tubes. For TCRbeta analysis, collaborators shipped samples as frozen whole blood, isolated PBMCs, or DNA extracted from either of those sample types. The germline ends are 10 bases apart after V is trimmed by 1 base and J by 6 bases. From a lookup of the germline V gene, CDR1 and CDR2 are SGHRS and YFSETQ. From the cysteine up to the phenylalanine, the CDR3 has a length of 13 residues. Only CDR3 DNA remains: 39 bases, in frame from the first base. The data stem from a study of blood T cell repertoires in COVID-19 (dated by TCRdb to 2018 to 2021). About the study as a whole: Samples covering the acute and convalescent phases of COVID-19 were provided by collaborators in the United States, Italy and Spain. The material from the prospective study consisted of cDNA or gDNA derived from T cells, B-cell-depleted T cells, or PBMCs. Subjects who had been exposed to COVID-19, were actively infected with it, or had recovered from it provided the deeply sampled blood TCRbeta repertoires that made up the dataset. The repertoires were released in a freely available public database meant as a resource for research on the immune response to SARS-CoV-2. Samples were obtained from the ongoing ImmuneRACE study (first 160 participants) and from 1,254 subjects provided by 6 global collaborators. A de-identified subject ID, COVID-19 status, age in years and sex were almost always included in the sample metadata. Where HLA class I and class II types were available, the types were taken from metadata supplied by the sample provider, not from assay-based typing. Overall study outcomes, separate from this receptor: The amount of clinical and demographic metadata varied by source and participant and was provided uncurated.

The immunoSEQ Assay, a bias-controlled multiplex PCR, was used to amplify TCRbeta CDR3 regions from genomic DNA. Per the authors' processing: The number of nucleated cells in each sample was estimated by amplification of reference gene primers within the assay. To quantify the absolute abundance of each unique TCRbeta CDR3 rearrangement, sequence reads were collapsed and filtered. For each sample, productive Simpson clonality was calculated by taking the square root of Simpson's diversity index across productive rearrangements. In its TCRdb copy, this immuneACCESS table keeps in-frame sequences only and misses some clones. Where compared with another copy, unresolved V genes explain less than half of these, and the others have no known cause. That table furnishes V, J and clone size, whereas the DNA furnished D and trimming. Recorded for this sample are about 310,000 clones; 70% to 90% of them occurred a single time. The top ten clonotypes cover around 8% of the sample.

This receptor was identified in a woman in her fifties or sixties who had recovered from COVID-19. Sequenced material: peripheral blood. Recombination joined TRBV5-1 with TRBJ1-2; TRBD1 is possibly the D segment (6 matching bases). The DNA reads as follows: TGCGCCAGCAGCTTGACAGGGCCAGATGGCTACACCTTC. This sequence encodes CASSLTGPDGYTF.